In this sample, the clone carrying this T cell receptor beta chain turned up many times. TCRdb reprocessed the RT-PCR reads with MiXCR, giving one entry per CDR3 protein. This table has a few hundred thousand distinct CDR3 sequences, about 7.2% appearing once. In germline, CDR1 is DFQATT, CDR2 SNEGSKA (reference sequence). The V gene lost 0 bases and the J gene lost 2 bases, with 5 bases spanning the gap. The CDR3 is 12 amino acids. This record belongs to a study of response to subunit inactivated influenza vaccine. The specimen comprised PBMCs from blood, sampled roughly 24 months after vaccination. The TCR comes from a man between 50 and 69 years old who received an inactivated influenza vaccine. The rearrangement joins TRBV20-1 to TRBJ2-7; D uncertain. The DNA for the CDR3 is TGCAGTGCTAGAGATGACACCTACGAGCAGTACTTC. As protein: CSARDDTYEQYF.